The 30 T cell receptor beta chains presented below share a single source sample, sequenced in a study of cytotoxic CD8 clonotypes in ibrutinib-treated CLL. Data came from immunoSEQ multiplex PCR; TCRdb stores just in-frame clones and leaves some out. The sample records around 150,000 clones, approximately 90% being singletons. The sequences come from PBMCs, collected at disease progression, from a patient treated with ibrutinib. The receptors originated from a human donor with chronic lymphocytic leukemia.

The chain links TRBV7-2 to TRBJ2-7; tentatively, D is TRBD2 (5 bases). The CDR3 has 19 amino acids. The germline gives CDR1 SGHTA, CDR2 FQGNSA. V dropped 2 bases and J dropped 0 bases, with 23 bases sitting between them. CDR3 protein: CASSLRASSNSMVSYEQYF. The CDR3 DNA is TGTGCCAGCAGCTTAAGAGCTAGCTCCAACTCTATGGTCTCCTACGAGCAGTACTTC.

The CDR3 loop is CASSLGRSNTEAFF. For the CDR3, the DNA is TGTGCCAGTAGTTTAGGACGCTCGAACACTGAAGCTTTCTTT. The chain employs TRBV19 and TRBJ1-1; D not certain. The V gene's germline CDR1 is LNHDA and CDR2 SQIVND (reference sequence). The germline V and J ends were trimmed by 5 bases and 1 base, with 11 bases remaining between them. This CDR3 region has 14 residues.

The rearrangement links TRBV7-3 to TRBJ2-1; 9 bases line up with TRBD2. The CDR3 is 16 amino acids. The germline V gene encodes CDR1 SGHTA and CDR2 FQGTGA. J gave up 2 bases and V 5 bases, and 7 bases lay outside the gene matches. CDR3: CASSLLAGAAYNEQFF. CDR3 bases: TGTGCCAGCAGCCTACTAGCGGGTGCTGCCTACAATGAGCAGTTCTTC.

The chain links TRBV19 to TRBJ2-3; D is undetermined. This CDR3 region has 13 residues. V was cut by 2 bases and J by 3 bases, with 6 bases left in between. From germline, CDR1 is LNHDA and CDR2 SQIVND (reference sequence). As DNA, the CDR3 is TGTGCCAGTAGTATAAAGACAACAGATACGCAGTATTTT. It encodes CASSIKTTDTQYF.

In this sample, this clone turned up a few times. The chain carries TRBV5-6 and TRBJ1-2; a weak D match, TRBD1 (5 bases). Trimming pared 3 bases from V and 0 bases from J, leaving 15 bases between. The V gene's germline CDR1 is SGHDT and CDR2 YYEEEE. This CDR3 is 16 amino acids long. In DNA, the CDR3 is TGTGCCAGCAGCTCTGAGATCAGGGTAGCTAACTATGGCTACACCTTC. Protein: CASSSEIRVANYGYTF.

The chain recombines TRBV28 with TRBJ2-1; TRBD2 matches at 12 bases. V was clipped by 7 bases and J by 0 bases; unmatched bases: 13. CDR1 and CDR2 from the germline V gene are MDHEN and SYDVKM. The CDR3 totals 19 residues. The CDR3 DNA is TGTGCCAGCACCCCCGGACTAGCGGGACCAAAGAGCTCCTACAATGAGCAGTTCTTC. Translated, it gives CASTPGLAGPKSSYNEQFF.

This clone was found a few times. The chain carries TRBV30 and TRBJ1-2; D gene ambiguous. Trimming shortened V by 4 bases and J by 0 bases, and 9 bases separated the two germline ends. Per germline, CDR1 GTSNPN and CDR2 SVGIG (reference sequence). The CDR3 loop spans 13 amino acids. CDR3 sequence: CAWMAAANYGYTF. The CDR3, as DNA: TGTGCCTGGATGGCAGCCGCTAACTATGGCTACACCTTC.

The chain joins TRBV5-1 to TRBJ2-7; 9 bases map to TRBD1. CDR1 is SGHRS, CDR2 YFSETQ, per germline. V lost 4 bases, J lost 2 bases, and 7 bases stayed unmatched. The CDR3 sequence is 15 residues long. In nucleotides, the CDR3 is TGCGCCAGCAGCCCCACAGGGGGCTTCGCCTACGAGCAGTACTTC. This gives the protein CASSPTGGFAYEQYF.

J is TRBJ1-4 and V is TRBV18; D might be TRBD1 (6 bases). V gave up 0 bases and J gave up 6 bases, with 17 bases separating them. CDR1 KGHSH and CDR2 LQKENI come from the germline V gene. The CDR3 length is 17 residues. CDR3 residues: CASSPPSGARSYEKLFF. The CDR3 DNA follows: TGTGCCAGCTCACCACCGTCGGGGGCGCGTTCTTATGAAAAACTGTTTTTT.

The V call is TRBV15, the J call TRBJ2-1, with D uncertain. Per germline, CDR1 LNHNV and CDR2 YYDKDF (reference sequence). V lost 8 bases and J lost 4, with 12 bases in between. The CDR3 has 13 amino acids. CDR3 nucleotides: TGTGCCACCTCCTCCAGGTCTTACAATGAGCAGTTCTTC. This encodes CATSSRSYNEQFF.

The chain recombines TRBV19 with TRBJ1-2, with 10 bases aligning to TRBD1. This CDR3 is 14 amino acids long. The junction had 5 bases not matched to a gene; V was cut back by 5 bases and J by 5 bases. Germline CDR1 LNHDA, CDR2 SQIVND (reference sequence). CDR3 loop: CASSLWDRGYGYTF. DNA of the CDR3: TGTGCCAGTAGTCTTTGGGACAGGGGATATGGCTACACCTTC.

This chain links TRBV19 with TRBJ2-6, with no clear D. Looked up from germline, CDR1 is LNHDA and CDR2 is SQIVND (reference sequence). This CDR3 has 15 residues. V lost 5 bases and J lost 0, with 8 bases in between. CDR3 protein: CASSEVSSGANVLTF. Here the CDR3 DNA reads TGTGCCAGTAGTGAGGTGAGCTCTGGGGCCAACGTCCTGACTTTC.

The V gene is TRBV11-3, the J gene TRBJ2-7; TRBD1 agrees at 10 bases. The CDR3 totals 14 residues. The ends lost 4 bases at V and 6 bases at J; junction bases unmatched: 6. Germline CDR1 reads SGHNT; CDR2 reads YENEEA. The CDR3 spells CASSSMGQGREQYF. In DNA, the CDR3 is TGTGCCAGCAGCTCGATGGGACAGGGGCGCGAGCAGTACTTC.

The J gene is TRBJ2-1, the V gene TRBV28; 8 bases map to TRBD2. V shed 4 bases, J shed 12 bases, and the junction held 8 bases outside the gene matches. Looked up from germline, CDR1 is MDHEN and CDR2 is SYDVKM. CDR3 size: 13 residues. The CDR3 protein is CASSWDGGASQFF. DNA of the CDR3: TGTGCCAGCAGTTGGGACGGGGGGGCTTCGCAGTTCTTC.

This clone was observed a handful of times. Here the CDR3 reads CASSLGQDLEEYF. In DNA form, the CDR3 reads TGTGCCAGCAGCCTCGGGCAGGACCTTGAGGAGTACTTC. The chain recombines TRBV7-8 with TRBJ2-7; D unclear. With 5 bases removed from V and 11 bases from J, the gap between germline ends came to 19 bases. Germline V gene sequence: CDR1 SGHVS, CDR2 FQNEAQ. This CDR3 spans 13 amino acids.

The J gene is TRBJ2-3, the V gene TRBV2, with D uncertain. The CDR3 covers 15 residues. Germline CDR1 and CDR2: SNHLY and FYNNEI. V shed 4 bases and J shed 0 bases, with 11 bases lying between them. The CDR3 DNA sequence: TGTGCCAGCAGTGTCGGGCAGACTAGCACAGATACGCAGTATTTT. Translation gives CASSVGQTSTDTQYF.

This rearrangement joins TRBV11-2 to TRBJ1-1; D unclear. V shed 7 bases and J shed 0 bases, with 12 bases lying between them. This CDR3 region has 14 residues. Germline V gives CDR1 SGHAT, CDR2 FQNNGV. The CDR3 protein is CASTAGRLNTEAFF. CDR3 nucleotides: TGTGCCAGCACCGCCGGGAGGTTGAACACTGAAGCTTTCTTT.

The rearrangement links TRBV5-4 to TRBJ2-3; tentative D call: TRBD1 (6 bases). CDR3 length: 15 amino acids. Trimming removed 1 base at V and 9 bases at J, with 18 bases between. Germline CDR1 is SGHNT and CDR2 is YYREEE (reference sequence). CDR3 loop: CASSLTGGRGGTQYF. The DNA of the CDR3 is TGTGCCAGCAGCTTGACTGGGGGCCGAGGCGGGACGCAGTATTTT.

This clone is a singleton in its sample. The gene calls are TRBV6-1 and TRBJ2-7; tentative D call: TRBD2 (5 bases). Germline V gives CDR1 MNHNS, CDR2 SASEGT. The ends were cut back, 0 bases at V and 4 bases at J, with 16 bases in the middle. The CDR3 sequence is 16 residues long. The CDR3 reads CASSEANEGVAYEQYF. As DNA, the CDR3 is TGTGCCAGCAGTGAAGCGAATGAGGGTGTTGCTTACGAGCAGTACTTC.

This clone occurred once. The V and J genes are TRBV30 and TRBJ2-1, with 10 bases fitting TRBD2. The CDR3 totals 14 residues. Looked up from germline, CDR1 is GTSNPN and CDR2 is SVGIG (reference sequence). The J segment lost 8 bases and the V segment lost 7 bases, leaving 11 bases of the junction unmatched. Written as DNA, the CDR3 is TGTGCCTCACTCTTCAGCGGGGGGGGCGATGAGCAGTTCTTC. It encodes CASLFSGGGDEQFF.

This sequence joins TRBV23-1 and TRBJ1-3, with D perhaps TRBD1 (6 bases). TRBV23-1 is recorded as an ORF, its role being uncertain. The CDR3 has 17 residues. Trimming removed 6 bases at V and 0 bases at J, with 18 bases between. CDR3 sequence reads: CASRQDSGSVSGNTIYF. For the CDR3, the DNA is TGCGCCAGCAGACAGGACAGTGGGAGTGTCTCTGGAAACACCATATATTTT.

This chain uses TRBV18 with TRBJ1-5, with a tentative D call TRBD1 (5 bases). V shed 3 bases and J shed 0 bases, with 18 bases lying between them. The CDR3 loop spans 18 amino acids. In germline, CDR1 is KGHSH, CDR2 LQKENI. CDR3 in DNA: TGTGCCAGCTCACCCAGGGTACAGTCCGAAGCTAGCAATCAGCCCCAGCATTTT. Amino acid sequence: CASSPRVQSEASNQPQHF.

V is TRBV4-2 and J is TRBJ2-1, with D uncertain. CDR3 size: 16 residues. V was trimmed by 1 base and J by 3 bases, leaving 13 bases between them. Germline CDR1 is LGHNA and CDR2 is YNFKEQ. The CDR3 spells CASSQVGPAGYNEQFF. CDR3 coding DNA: TGTGCCAGCAGCCAAGTCGGACCCGCCGGCTACAATGAGCAGTTCTTC.

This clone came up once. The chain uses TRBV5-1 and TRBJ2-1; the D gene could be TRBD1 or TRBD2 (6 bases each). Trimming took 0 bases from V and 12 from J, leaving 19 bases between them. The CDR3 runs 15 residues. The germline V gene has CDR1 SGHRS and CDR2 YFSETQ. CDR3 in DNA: TGCGCCAGCAGCTTGGTAGCCGGGGGCGGCCGGGGGCAGTTCTTC. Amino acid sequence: CASSLVAGGGRGQFF.

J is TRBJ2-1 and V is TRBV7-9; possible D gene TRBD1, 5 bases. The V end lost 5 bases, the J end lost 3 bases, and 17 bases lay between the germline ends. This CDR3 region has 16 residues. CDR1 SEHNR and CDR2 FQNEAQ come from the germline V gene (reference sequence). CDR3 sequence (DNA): TGTGCCAGCAGCCCACCAGGGAATATCGACTACAATGAGCAGTTCTTC. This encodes CASSPPGNIDYNEQFF.

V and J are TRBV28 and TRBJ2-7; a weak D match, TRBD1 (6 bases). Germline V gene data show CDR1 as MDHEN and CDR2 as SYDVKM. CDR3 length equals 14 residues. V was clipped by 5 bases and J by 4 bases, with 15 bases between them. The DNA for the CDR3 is TGTGCCAGCAGTCGTCCGGGACAACCTTACGAGCAGTACTTC. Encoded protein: CASSRPGQPYEQYF.

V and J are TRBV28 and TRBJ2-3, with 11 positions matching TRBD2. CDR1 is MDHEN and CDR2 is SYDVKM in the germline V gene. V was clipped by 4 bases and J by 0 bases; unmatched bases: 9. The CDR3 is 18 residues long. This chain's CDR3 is CASSSTPTSGMSTDTQYF. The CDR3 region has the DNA TGTGCCAGCAGTTCTACCCCGACTAGCGGGATGAGCACAGATACGCAGTATTTT.

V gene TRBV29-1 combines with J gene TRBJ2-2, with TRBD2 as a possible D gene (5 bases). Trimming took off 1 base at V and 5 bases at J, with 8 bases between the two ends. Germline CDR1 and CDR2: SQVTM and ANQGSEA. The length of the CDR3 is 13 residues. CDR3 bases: TGCAGCGTTGAAGGACGGGGAACCGGGGAGCTGTTTTTT. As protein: CSVEGRGTGELFF.

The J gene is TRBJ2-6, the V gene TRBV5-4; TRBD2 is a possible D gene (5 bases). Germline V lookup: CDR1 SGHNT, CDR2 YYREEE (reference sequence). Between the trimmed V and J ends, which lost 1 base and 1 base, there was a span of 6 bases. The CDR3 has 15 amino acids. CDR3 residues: CASSLPGSGANVLTF. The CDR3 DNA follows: TGTGCCAGCAGCTTGCCGGGGTCTGGGGCCAACGTCCTGACTTTC.

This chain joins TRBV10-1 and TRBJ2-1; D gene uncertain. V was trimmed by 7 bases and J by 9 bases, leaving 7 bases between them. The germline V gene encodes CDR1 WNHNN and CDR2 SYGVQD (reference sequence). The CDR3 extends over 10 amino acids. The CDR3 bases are TGCGCCAGCACCTTCATTGAGCAGTTCTTC. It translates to CASTFIEQFF.